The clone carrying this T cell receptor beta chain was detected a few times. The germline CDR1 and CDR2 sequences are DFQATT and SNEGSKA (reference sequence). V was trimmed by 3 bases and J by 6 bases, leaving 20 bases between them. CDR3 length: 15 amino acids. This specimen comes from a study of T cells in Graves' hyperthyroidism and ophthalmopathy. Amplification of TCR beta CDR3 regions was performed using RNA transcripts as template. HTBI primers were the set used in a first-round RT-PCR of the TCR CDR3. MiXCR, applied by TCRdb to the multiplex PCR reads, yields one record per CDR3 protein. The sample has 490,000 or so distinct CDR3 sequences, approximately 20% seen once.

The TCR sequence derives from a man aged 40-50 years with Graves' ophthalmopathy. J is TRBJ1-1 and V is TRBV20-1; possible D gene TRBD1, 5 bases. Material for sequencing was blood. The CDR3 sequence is CSASPEERMGPEAFF. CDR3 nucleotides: TGCAGTGCTAGCCCCGAAGAGAGGATGGGACCTGAAGCTTTCTTT.